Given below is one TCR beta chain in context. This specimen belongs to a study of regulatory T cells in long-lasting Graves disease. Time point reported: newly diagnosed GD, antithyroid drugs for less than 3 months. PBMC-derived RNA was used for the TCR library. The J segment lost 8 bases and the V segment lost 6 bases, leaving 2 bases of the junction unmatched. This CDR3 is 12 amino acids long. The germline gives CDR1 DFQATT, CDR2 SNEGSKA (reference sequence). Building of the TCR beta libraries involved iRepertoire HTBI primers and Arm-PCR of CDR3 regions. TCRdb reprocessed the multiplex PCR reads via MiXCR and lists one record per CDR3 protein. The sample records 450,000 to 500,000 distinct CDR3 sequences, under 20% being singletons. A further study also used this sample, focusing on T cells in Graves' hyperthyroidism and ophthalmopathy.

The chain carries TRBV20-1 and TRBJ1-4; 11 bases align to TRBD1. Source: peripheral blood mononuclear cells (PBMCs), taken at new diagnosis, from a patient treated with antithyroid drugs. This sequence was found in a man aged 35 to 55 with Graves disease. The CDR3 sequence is CSARDRGEKLFF. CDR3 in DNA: TGCAGTGCCCGGGACAGGGGGGAAAAACTGTTTTTT.